The 23 T cell receptor beta chains listed next were all sequenced from one sample in a study of cytomegalovirus exposure and HLA in healthy donors. Produced via immunoSEQ multiplex PCR; TCRdb's table is partial and in-frame only. The data show fewer than 250,000 clones, approximately 85% seen once. The sequenced sample consisted of PBMCs. These receptors were obtained from a woman between 18 and 29 years old in good health and CMV-seronegative.

This chain links TRBV30 with TRBJ2-7, with D perhaps matching TRBD1 (6 bases). Looked up from germline, CDR1 is GTSNPN and CDR2 is SVGIG (reference sequence). V lost 6 bases and J 2 bases, leaving 17 bases between the germline ends. CDR3 length: 14 residues. CDR3 amino acids: CACSPGTLTYEQYF. Here the CDR3 DNA reads TGTGCCTGCAGCCCCGGGACACTAACCTACGAGCAGTACTTC.

The V gene is TRBV14, the J gene TRBJ2-7, with 10 bases fitting TRBD2. Germline V lookup: CDR1 SGHDN, CDR2 FVKESK. The CDR3 is 15 amino acids. V dropped 5 bases and J dropped 3; count of bases not matched to a gene: 7. For the CDR3, the DNA is TGTGCCAGCAGCACCACCGGGACTAGCGACTACGAGCAGTACTTC. Protein product: CASSTTGTSDYEQYF. Using reference TRBV14 and TRBJ2-7 for the parts outside the CDR3, the full variable domain is EAGVTQFPSHSVIEKGQTVTLRCDPISGHDNLYWYRRVMGKEIKFLLHFVKESKQDESGMPNNRFLAERTGGTYSTLKVQPAELEDSGVYFCASSTTGTSDYEQYFGPGTRLTVT.

This chain connects TRBV27 to TRBJ2-7; 12 nucleotides agree with TRBD1. V gave up 7 bases and J gave up 6 bases; unmatched junction bases: 16. The CDR3 is 17 amino acids. Germline CDR1 reads MNHEY; CDR2 reads SMNVEV (reference sequence). CDR3 bases: TGTGCCAGCAAGAGTTTATCATCGGGACAGGGGGCACGCGAGCAGTACTTC. Amino acids: CASKSLSSGQGAREQYF.

This chain connects TRBV19 to TRBJ1-6; TRBD1 agrees at 10 bases. The V and J ends lost 5 bases and 8 bases, in that order; junction bases with no gene match: 6. Germline CDR1 is LNHDA and CDR2 is SQIVND (reference sequence). This CDR3 has 15 residues. The chain's CDR3 is CASSDIGTGDSPLHF. CDR3 nucleotide sequence: TGTGCCAGTAGTGATATCGGGACAGGGGATTCACCCCTCCACTTT.

The chain links TRBV27 to TRBJ1-6, with a tentative D call TRBD1 (5 bases). Trimming took off 6 bases at V and 7 bases at J, with 25 bases between the two ends. The CDR3 runs 18 residues. Germline lookup yields CDR1 MNHEY and CDR2 SMNVEV (reference sequence). In DNA, the CDR3 is TGTGCCAGCAGCCCGAGGACTACCAGCTTTTGGGACAATTCACCCCTCCACTTT. As protein: CASSPRTTSFWDNSPLHF.

This rearrangement joins TRBV11-3 to TRBJ2-2; 10 bases are shared with TRBD1. The V gene's germline CDR1 is SGHNT and CDR2 YENEEA. J gave up 4 bases and V 1 base, and 0 bases lay outside the gene matches. The CDR3 loop spans 15 amino acids. The CDR3 bases are TGTGCCAGCAGCTTAGGACAGGGGGCCACCGGGGAGCTGTTTTTT. It encodes CASSLGQGATGELFF.

This sequence joins TRBV5-1 and TRBJ1-2, with 11 bases fitting TRBD1. V was pared by 6 bases and J by 4 bases, with 11 bases of the junction left unmatched. CDR1 and CDR2 from the germline V gene are SGHRS and YFSETQ. The CDR3 sequence is 16 residues long. This chain's CDR3 is CASMRTGGEEGYGYTF. Written as DNA, the CDR3 is TGCGCCAGCATGAGGACAGGGGGCGAGGAGGGCTATGGCTACACCTTC.

Only a few counts were recorded for this clone. The J gene is TRBJ1-6, the V gene TRBV18, with D perhaps matching TRBD1 (5 bases). Trimming removed 3 bases at V and 7 bases at J, with 10 bases between. Per germline, CDR1 KGHSH and CDR2 LQKENI. The CDR3 extends over 14 amino acids. CDR3 nucleotides: TGTGCCAGCTCACCGGGGCAGCACAATTCACCCCTCCACTTT. Residues: CASSPGQHNSPLHF. Filled out from reference TRBV18 and TRBJ1-6, the complete variable domain reads NAGVMQNPRHLVRRRGQEARLRCSPMKGHSHVYWYRQLPEEGLKFMVYLQKENIIDESGMPKERFSAEFPKEGPSILRIQQVVRGDSAAYFCASSPGQHNSPLHFGNGTRLTVT.

The V gene is TRBV7-3, the J gene TRBJ2-3; possibly TRBD2 for D (6 bases). The CDR3 covers 13 residues. Germline CDR1 and CDR2: SGHTA and FQGTGA. V dropped 6 bases and J dropped 4 bases, with 11 bases sitting between them. The chain's CDR3 is CASSPTSADTQYF. In DNA form, the CDR3 reads TGTGCCAGCAGTCCGACTAGTGCAGATACGCAGTATTTT.

This chain links TRBV2 with TRBJ2-1; possible D gene TRBD2, 6 bases. The CDR3 has 11 amino acids. Germline V CDR1 and CDR2: SNHLY, FYNNEI. Trimming took 8 bases from V and 8 from J, leaving 10 bases between them. In DNA, the CDR3 is TGTGCCAGCTTCGGGGGAGATGAGCAGTTCTTC. Translating gives CASFGGDEQFF. The full variable domain, with the rest looked up from reference TRBV2 and TRBJ2-1, is EPEVTQTPSHQVTQMGQEVILRCVPISNHLYFYWYRQILGQKVEFLVSFYNNEISEKSEIFDDQFSVERPDGSNFTLKIRSTKLEDSAMYFCASFGGDEQFFGPGTRLTVL.

This CDR3 is CASSFGATSGSTDTQYF. DNA for the CDR3: TGTGCCAGCAGCTTCGGGGCAACTAGCGGAAGCACAGATACGCAGTATTTT. This chain uses TRBV7-8 with TRBJ2-3, with 8 nucleotides matching TRBD2. With 3 bases clipped from V and 0 bases from J, the junction kept 8 bases outside the gene matches. Germline loops: CDR1 SGHVS, CDR2 FQNEAQ. The CDR3 has 17 residues.

The chain has TRBV7-9 and TRBJ1-6; 7 nucleotides line up with TRBD1. In germline, CDR1 is SEHNR, CDR2 FQNEAQ (reference sequence). This CDR3 contains 15 residues. V trimming: 2 bases; J trimming: 5 bases; junction bases outside the gene matches: 3. The CDR3 DNA reads TGTGCCAGCAGCTTACAGCAGGGGGATAATTCACCCCTCCACTTT. Its translation: CASSLQQGDNSPLHF.

The chain is built from TRBV5-4 and TRBJ2-5; D call uncertain. V shed 3 bases and J shed 1 base, with 13 bases lying between them. The germline V gene has CDR1 SGHNT and CDR2 YYREEE (reference sequence). This CDR3 is 15 amino acids long. CDR3 nucleotides: TGTGCCAGCAGCTCCGTCGCTGGCCTCCAAGAGACCCAGTACTTC. Its translation: CASSSVAGLQETQYF. Using reference TRBV5-4 and TRBJ2-5 for the parts outside the CDR3, the full variable domain is ETGVTQSPTHLIKTRGQQVTLRCSSQSGHNTVSWYQQALGQGPQFIFQYYREEENGRGNFPPRFSGLQFPNYSSELNVNALELDDSALYLCASSSVAGLQETQYFGPGTRLLVL.

The V and J genes are TRBV2 and TRBJ2-5; tentatively, D is TRBD1 (5 bases). The CDR3 runs to 19 residues. Germline V gene lookup returns CDR1 SNHLY and CDR2 FYNNEI. V was trimmed by 6 bases and J by 4 bases, leaving 30 bases between them. The CDR3 protein is CASSDRARGGSYLLETQYF. The CDR3 nucleotides are TGTGCCAGCAGCGACAGAGCAAGGGGCGGATCGTACTTATTAGAGACCCAGTACTTC.

CDR3 in amino acids: CSASGEDQYF. The CDR3 DNA is TGCAGTGCTAGCGGGGAAGACCAGTACTTC. The gene calls are TRBV20-1 and TRBJ2-5, with D tentatively TRBD2 (5 bases). V shed 3 bases and J shed 10 bases, with 9 bases lying between them. This CDR3 is 10 amino acids long. Germline V gene data show CDR1 as DFQATT and CDR2 as SNEGSKA (reference sequence).

The chain recombines TRBV28 with TRBJ2-2, with 8 bases identical to TRBD2. V lost 4 bases to trimming and J lost 8 bases; unmatched junction nucleotides: 9. The CDR3 extends over 15 amino acids. CDR1 is MDHEN, CDR2 SYDVKM, per germline. Written as DNA, the CDR3 is TGTGCCAGCAGTTACCCCCCCTTAGCGGGGGGGGAGCTGTTTTTT. This gives the protein CASSYPPLAGGELFF.

The chain has TRBV6-6 and TRBJ1-2; 7 bases map to TRBD1. Germline V CDR1 and CDR2: MNHNY, SVGAGI (reference sequence). V lost 5 bases to trimming and J lost 7 bases; unmatched junction nucleotides: 7. This CDR3 comprises 13 residues. The chain's CDR3 is CASSQQGNGGYTF. The CDR3, as DNA: TGTGCCAGCAGTCAACAGGGGAATGGTGGCTACACCTTC.

This clone occurred once. The J gene is TRBJ2-3, the V gene TRBV4-2; no firm D call. The germline CDR1 and CDR2 sequences are LGHNA and YNFKEQ. Trimming removed 4 bases from V and 2 bases from J, with 10 bases in between. This CDR3 comprises 14 residues. The CDR3, as DNA: TGTGCCAGCAGCCCTATTCGGGTCACAGATACGCAGTATTTT. Translating it yields CASSPIRVTDTQYF.

This clone was found once. The V call is TRBV5-1, the J call TRBJ2-1; 8 positions agree with TRBD1. The CDR3 extends over 16 amino acids. Germline values: CDR1 SGHRS, CDR2 YFSETQ. V was clipped by 7 bases and J by 7 bases; unmatched bases: 16. The CDR3 DNA sequence: TGCGCCAGCTCAACCCGCCAGGGGGCGTTAGGGAATGAGCAGTTCTTC. Its protein is CASSTRQGALGNEQFF.

The chain links TRBV19 to TRBJ2-7; the match to TRBD2 covers 8 bases. The length of the CDR3 is 14 residues. Germline trimming cut 4 bases from V and 6 bases from J; bases unmatched to any gene: 8. Germline-derived CDR1 and CDR2 are LNHDA and SQIVND (reference sequence). The CDR3 spells CASSRESGRSEQYF. The CDR3 nucleotides read TGTGCCAGTAGTAGAGAGAGCGGGAGATCCGAGCAGTACTTC.

V gene TRBV7-9 combines with J gene TRBJ2-7, with TRBD1 as a possible D gene (6 bases). The germline V gene has CDR1 SEHNR and CDR2 FQNEAQ (reference sequence). The CDR3 length is 14 residues. Trimming left V 2 bases short and J 3 bases short, with 11 bases between. The CDR3 bases are TGTGCCAGCAGCTTACCCCTGACAGGCTACGAGCAGTACTTC. This codes for CASSLPLTGYEQYF.

V and J are TRBV11-2 and TRBJ1-5, with 9 bases lining up with TRBD1. V dropped 2 bases and J dropped 6; count of bases not matched to a gene: 8. Germline V gene sequence: CDR1 SGHAT, CDR2 FQNNGV. This CDR3 is built from 16 residues. The CDR3 DNA sequence: TGTGCCAGCAGCTTAATACCACAGGGGGCGCGTCAGCCCCAGCATTTT. Its protein is CASSLIPQGARQPQHF.

The chain is built from TRBV6-1 and TRBJ1-2, with 8 bases fitting TRBD1. CDR1 and CDR2 (germline): MNHNS, SASEGT. V was pared by 8 bases and J by 2 bases, with 7 bases of the junction left unmatched. This CDR3 is 14 amino acids long. CDR3 loop: CASPSRQGNYGYTF. The CDR3 nucleotides are TGTGCCAGCCCGTCACGACAGGGGAACTATGGCTACACCTTC.